The rows below give T cell receptor beta chains drawn from one sample of a study of shared clonotypes between healthy human individuals. The protocol was immunoSEQ multiplex PCR, while the TCRdb copy is restricted to in-frame clones and leaves out a portion. The profile covers about half a million clones, with roughly 77% appearing a single time and roughly an eighth taken by the ten largest. Material: PBMCs. These TCRs come from a woman aged 40-49 years in good health. Some clones in this sample may be carry-over from other donors' samples. Each CDR3 is given with its conserved first and last residue. Clone size is not always given. Where it is, it says once, few, many or a class for expanded clones.

>TRBV20-1|TRBJ2-7|few
CSANEYYEQYF
>TRBV29-1|TRBJ2-1|.
CSVEVVAGNEQFF
>TRBV12-5|TRBJ2-1|.
CASGLGLGNEQFF
>TRBV28|TRBJ1-2|many
CASSSDGAGYGYTF
>TRBV25-1|TRBJ2-7|.
CASSGRTEVKGEQYF
>TRBV11-2|TRBJ2-1|.
CASSLGPRDRGYNEQFF
>TRBV19|TRBJ2-7|.
CASSLSDSYEQYF
>TRBV4-2|TRBJ2-1|.
CASGTGNEQFF
>TRBV7-9|TRBJ1-1|.
CASSPQNTGGWTEAFF
>TRBV30|TRBJ2-1|once
CAWRAYNEQFF
>TRBV4-3|TRBJ2-5|.
CASSQGATIQETQYF
>TRBV29-1|TRBJ1-1|.
CSVRQGAEAFF
>TRBV4-3|TRBJ1-1|.
CASSQDGVREAFF
>TRBV11-2|TRBJ2-5|.
CASSFNSGVGETQYF
>TRBV7-3|TRBJ1-1|.
CASSGSGGTEAFF
>TRBV10-2|TRBJ2-3|.
CASRPTSGNGDTQYF
>TRBV4-3|TRBJ1-6|.
CASSQVWGGSPLHF
>TRBV30|TRBJ2-7|.
CAWGTSASYEQYF
>TRBV21-1|TRBJ2-3|.
CASSTSGTKLTDTQYF
>TRBV5-1|TRBJ1-2|once
CASSLGPQDGNYGYTF
>TRBV7-3|TRBJ2-5|.
CASSPQGSSFQTQYF
>TRBV11-2|TRBJ2-2|.
CASSLGGDTGELFF
>TRBV7-7|TRBJ2-2|once
CASSLKGTSGRANTGELFF
>TRBV19|TRBJ2-2|.
CASSISGLAGLYTGELFF
>TRBV30|TRBJ1-6|many
CAWRSRDYSPLHF
>TRBV19|TRBJ2-1|.
CASSMWAGGQQFF
>TRBV18|TRBJ2-1|.
CASSPQAISYNEQFF
>TRBV4-2|TRBJ2-1|.
CASSQDGTSGIGRGNEQFF
>TRBV6-6|TRBJ2-1|.
CASSTPSEKYNEQFF
>TRBV7-2|TRBJ2-7|.
CASSLDRGGRLQYF
>TRBV27|TRBJ2-1|many
CASAPRGTGAYGEQFF
>TRBV2|TRBJ1-5|many
CASNRVGGNQPQHF
>TRBV7-2|TRBJ2-1|once
CASSPTSGRQNEQFF
>TRBV28|TRBJ1-2|.
CASRLDRGGVNSYGYTF
>TRBV5-1|TRBJ2-2|.
CASSKNTGELFF
>TRBV7-8|TRBJ1-1|.
CASSSHMNTEAFF
>TRBV4-2|.|.
CASSQELAGEREQYF
>TRBV29-1|TRBJ2-3|few
CSVDFPLGTDTQYF
>TRBV11-3|TRBJ2-1|.
CASSEEASGYNEQFF
>TRBV7-9|TRBJ2-7|.
CASSPGGMEQYF
>TRBV27|TRBJ2-7|.
CASSPGQGLYEQYF
>TRBV19|TRBJ1-5|.
CASLRTGRSGNQPQHF
>TRBV7-2|TRBJ2-3|.
CASSPGTSEARNTQYF
>TRBV5-1|TRBJ2-2|.
CASSLGLAENTGELFF
>TRBV12-5|TRBJ2-7|.
CASGLVQRWREGAYEQYF